These T cell receptor beta chains were read from a single sample in a study of tumor-infiltrating lymphocytes in primary liver carcinoma. TCRdb ran MiXCR on the multiplex PCR reads and lists one entry per CDR3 protein. The repertoire includes 320,000 or so distinct CDR3 sequences, over 55% of them detected once, and roughly 9% sits in the top ten. The specimen was peripheral blood. The receptors here all came from a man aged 40-49 years with primary liver carcinoma and hepatitis B virus infection. CDR3s include the opening cysteine and the closing phenylalanine or tryptophan. D genes are given only for firm matches. For some rows the clone size is stated as once, few or many, or as a class when expanded; others skip it.

v_call,d_call,j_call,clone_size,cdr3_aa,cdr3_nt
TRBV6-2/TRBV6-3,-,TRBJ2-3,many,CASSTRTDTQYF,TGTGCCAGCAGCACACGCACAGATACGCAGTATTTT
TRBV12-3/TRBV12-4,-,TRBJ2-7,-,CASSHGGLEQCF,TGTGCCAGTAGTCACGGAGGCCTCGAGCAGTGCTTC
TRBV6-2/TRBV6-3,TRBD2,TRBJ2-1,-,CASTPGTVIAGGINEQFF,TGTGCCAGCACCCCCGGGACAGTCATAGCGGGGGGGATCAATGAGCAGTTCTTC
TRBV25-1,-,TRBJ1-2,-,CASSGGNYGYTF,TGTGCCAGCTCCGGAGGGAACTATGGCTACACCTTC
TRBV4-1,TRBD1,TRBJ1-2,many,CASSQVPGGIFVNYGYTF,TGCGCCAGCAGCCAAGTTCCAGGGGGCATTTTTGTCAACTATGGCTACACCTTC
TRBV4-2,-,TRBJ2-7,many,CASSQLSYEQYF,TGTGCCAGCAGCCAGCTCTCCTACGAGCAGTACTTC
TRBV28,-,TRBJ1-2,-,CASSFRHGYTF,TGTGCCAGCAGTTTCAGGCATGGCTACACCTTC
TRBV10-3,-,TRBJ2-2,-,CAILGNTGELLF,TGTGCCATTCTAGGGAACACCGGGGAGCTGCTTTTT
TRBV11-1,TRBD2,TRBJ2-2,-,CASSQMTSLYSGELFF,TGTGCCAGCAGCCAAATGACTAGCCTATACAGCGGGGAGCTGTTTTTT
TRBV7-3,-,TRBJ1-1,-,CASSLRGSGDTEAFF,TGTGCCAGCAGCCTACGGGGTTCTGGGGATACTGAAGCTTTCTTT
TRBV10-3,-,TRBJ1-5,many,CAISDPTPNQPQHF,TGTGCCATCAGTGACCCCACCCCCAATCAGCCCCAGCATTTT
TRBV30,-,TRBJ2-5,-,CAWSLGGAQETQYF,TGTGCCTGGAGTCTGGGGGGGGCACAAGAGACCCAGTACTTC
TRBV28,-,TRBJ2-5,-,CASSSTGEEGTLYF,TGTGCCAGCAGTTCCACCGGGGAAGAGGGGACCCTGTACTTC
TRBV11-2,TRBD1,TRBJ2-1,-,CASSLRGLASSYNEQFF,TGTGCCAGCAGCTTAAGGGGGCTGGCGAGTTCCTACAATGAGCAGTTCTTC
TRBV4-2,-,TRBJ1-6,many,CASSHDPRTGDNSPLHF,TGTGCCAGCAGCCACGACCCCCGGACGGGAGATAATTCACCCCTCCACTTT
TRBV5-5,-,TRBJ2-5,-,CASSAAGQAQETQYF,TGTGCCAGTAGTGCGGCAGGGCAGGCCCAAGAGACCCAGTACTTC
TRBV19,-,TRBJ2-2,-,CASSNGRSNTGELFF,TGTGCCAGTTCTAACGGGAGATCGAACACCGGGGAGCTGTTTTTT
TRBV7-8,-,TRBJ2-1,-,CTSRVIGDLNKQFF,TGTACCAGCAGGGTTATAGGGGACCTCAATAAGCAGTTCTTC
TRBV6-2/TRBV6-3,-,TRBJ1-5,-,CATKELGCNQPQHF,TGTGCAACCAAGGAGCTCGGATGCAATCAGCCCCAGCATTTT
TRBV6-6,-,TRBJ2-2,-,CASNLTPPPNTGELFF,TGTGCCAGCAATCTCACCCCCCCTCCGAACACCGGGGAGCTGTTTTTT
TRBV6-5,-,TRBJ2-5,-,CASRPPGVQETQYF,TGTGCCAGTAGGCCCCCGGGGGTTCAAGAGACCCAGTACTTC
TRBV5-1,-,TRBJ1-1,once,CASKEGSANTEAFF,TGCGCCAGCAAAGAGGGGTCGGCGAACACTGAAGCTTTCTTT
TRBV11-3,-,TRBJ2-1,-,CAGSRSAAYNEQFF,TGTGCCGGCAGCCGCAGCGCCGCCTACAATGAGCAGTTCTTT
TRBV20-1,-,TRBJ2-7,-,CSASAGTYEQYF,TGCAGTGCTAGCGCGGGAACCTACGAGCAGTACTTC
TRBV5-4,TRBD1,TRBJ2-2,-,CASSLEGAFPGELFF,TGTGCCAGCAGCCTCGAGGGGGCGTTCCCCGGGGAGCTGTTTTTT
TRBV11-1,TRBD2,TRBJ2-4,-,CANFPGTSGTKNIQYF,TGTGCCAACTTTCCCGGGACTAGCGGGACCAAAAACATTCAGTACTTC
TRBV11-1,-,TRBJ2-7,-,CASSSVGDEQYF,TGTGCCAGCAGCTCAGTTGGGGACGAGCAGTACTTC
TRBV4-3,TRBD1,TRBJ1-1,many,CASSQGGTGGVMAFF,TGCGCCAGCAGCCAAGGGGGGACAGGGGGCGTCATGGCTTTCTTT
TRBV11-2,TRBD2,TRBJ2-5,-,CASSLSCGRSQETQYF,TGTGCCAGCAGTTTAAGTTGCGGGAGGTCCCAAGAGACCCAGTACTTC
TRBV4-2,-,TRBJ1-2,many,CASSQDRDQGYTF,TGTGCCAGCAGCCAAGACAGGGATCAGGGCTACACCTTC
TRBV11-2,TRBD2,TRBJ2-7,-,CASSLELAGAELYF,TGTGCCAGCAGCTTAGAACTAGCGGGAGCCGAGCTGTACTTC
TRBV29-1,-,TRBJ2-5,many,CSVEDPEGQETQYF,TGCAGCGTTGAAGATCCAGAGGGCCAAGAGACCCAGTACTTC
TRBV10-3,-,TRBJ2-1,few,CAISELIQGRNEQFF,TGTGCCATCAGTGAGCTCATACAGGGGAGGAATGAGCAGTTCTTC
TRBV30,-,TRBJ1-6,-,CDWSETGRSSPLHF,TGTGACTGGAGTGAGACGGGGCGGTCTTCACCCCTCCACTTT
TRBV14,-,TRBJ2-1,-,CASSQEVRDARTQTINEQFF,TGTGCCAGCAGCCAAGAGGTCAGGGACGCACGAACCCAAACCATCAATGAGCAGTTCTTC
TRBV12-3/TRBV12-4,-,TRBJ2-5,once,CASSSGTYETQYF,TGTGCCAGCAGTTCCGGGACATACGAGACCCAGTACTTC
TRBV29-1,-,TRBJ2-4,many,CSVEEVGEGNIQYF,TGCAGCGTTGAAGAAGTGGGTGAAGGAAACATTCAGTACTTC
TRBV11-3,TRBD2,TRBJ2-1,-,CDSNCGLAGNEQFF,TGTGACAGCAACTGCGGGCTAGCGGGCAATGAGCAGTTCTTC
TRBV4-1,-,TRBJ2-1,-,CASSPFAADSYNELLF,TGCGCCAGCAGCCCTTTTGCGGCGGACTCCTACAATGAGCTGCTCTTC
TRBV11-2,-,TRBJ2-7,-,CASSRAERCELYF,TGTGCCAGCAGCCGAGCTGAACGCTGCGAGCTGTACTTC
TRBV11-2,-,TRBJ2-5,-,CASSHGGGKETQYF,TGTGCCAGCAGCCACGGGGGCGGGAAGGAGACCCAGTACTTC
TRBV6-5,-,TRBJ1-6,-,CASSALRGASKSPLHF,TGTGCCAGCAGTGCCCTACGGGGGGCCTCCAAATCACCCCTCCACTTT
TRBV11-2,-,TRBJ2-2,-,CASSFVQISSGELFF,TGTGCCAGCAGCTTTGTGCAGATTTCAAGCGGGGAGCTGTTTTTT
TRBV28,-,TRBJ2-7,-,CASTPRDKPSYEQYF,TGTGCCAGCACGCCCAGGGACAAGCCCTCCTACGAGCAGTACTTC
TRBV11-3,-,TRBJ2-7,-,CASGPGEGDYEQYF,TGTGCCAGTGGCCCTGGAGAAGGGGACTACGAGCAGTACTTC
TRBV11-1,-,TRBJ2-1,many,CASSRRQYNEQFF,TGTGCCAGCAGCAGGCGACAGTACAATGAGCAGTTCTTC
TRBV6-2/TRBV6-3,-,TRBJ2-3,-,CASTLSLVEDTQYF,TGTGCCAGCACCCTTAGCCTAGTTGAAGATACGCAGTATTTT
TRBV11-2,-,TRBJ1-2,-,CASSFPGTSDYTF,TGTGCGAGCAGCTTCCCAGGGACGAGTGACTACACCTTC
TRBV11-2,TRBD2,TRBJ2-1,-,CASIGSGWAANEQFF,TGTGCCAGCATCGGTAGCGGGTGGGCAGCAAATGAGCAGTTCTTC
TRBV29-1,-,TRBJ2-1,many,CSVVPGFSYNEQFF,TGCAGCGTTGTGCCGGGATTCTCCTACAATGAGCAGTTCTTC
TRBV11-2,-,TRBJ2-2,-,CGSSPDRANTGELFF,TGTGGCAGCAGTCCCGACAGAGCGAACACCGGGGAGCTGTTTTTT
TRBV12-3/TRBV12-4,-,TRBJ2-1,-,CASSLRLGSYNKQFF,TGCGCCAGCAGTCTCCGATTGGGTTCTTACAATAAGCAGTTCTTC
TRBV6-6,TRBD2,TRBJ2-3,many,CASSYSGSGSGTDTQYF,TGTGCCAGCAGTTACTCGGGTAGCGGGAGTGGCACAGATACGCAGTATTTT
TRBV6-2/TRBV6-3,-,TRBJ2-3,-,CARSYLPGVVADTQYF,TGTGCCAGGAGTTACCTGCCGGGAGTAGTTGCAGATACGCAGTATTTT
TRBV11-1,TRBD2,TRBJ2-6,-,CASSSQTSGGYGANVLTF,TGTGCCAGCAGCAGCCAGACTAGCGGGGGTTATGGGGCCAACGTCCTGACTTTC
TRBV11-1,TRBD2,TRBJ2-1,-,CTSSRTSGYNEQFF,TGTACCAGTAGCCGGACTAGCGGCTACAATGAGCAGTTCTTC
TRBV11-2,-,TRBJ2-1,once,CGSSAKQGSRLNNEQSF,TGTGGCAGCAGCGCCAAACAGGGTTCGCGACTAAACAATGAGCAGTCCTTC